This T cell receptor beta chain was profiled in a study of T cell repertoires in cytomegalovirus infection. Study-wide background: Carrying CMV and the relevant HLA type showed in public TCR beta signatures.

Looked up from germline, CDR1 is SGHTA and CDR2 is FQGNSA. CDR3 length: 15 residues. The V and J ends lost 7 bases and 5 bases respectively, with 20 bases between them. Study-wide findings and caveats: Of the TCR beta families, the public ones yielded a cumulative frequency that identified carriers of CMV plus the relevant HLA.

This clonotype was seen more than once but under ten times. Antigen: not known. TCRdb reprocessed the reads via MiXCR and lists one record per CDR3 protein. Here the sample spans 250,000 to 400,000 distinct CDR3 sequences, just under 25% being singletons. Sample: cultured PBMCs, taken from culture after CMV antigen stimulation. The TCR comes from a human donor in good health (CMV status not recorded). Some clones in this sample may be carry-over from other donors' samples. This chain links TRBV7-2 with TRBJ2-5; maybe TRBD1 (6 bases). In nucleotides, the CDR3 is TGTGCCAGCAAGTCCGGGGCCCCCAGGGGCGAGACCCAGTACTTC. This encodes CASKSGAPRGETQYF.